Listed here are 2 T cell receptor beta chains from one sample, sequenced in a study of cytomegalovirus exposure and HLA in healthy donors. In the PCR, 60 Vbeta and 13 Jbeta primers were used. The assay was immunoSEQ multiplex PCR, and TCRdb's table has in-frame clones only and misses some. Of about 160,000 clones in the sample, approximately 78% were seen once. The sequenced sample was PBMCs. Receptors originate from a woman aged 40 to 50 in good health and CMV-seronegative.

The rearrangement links TRBV6-4 to TRBJ2-1, with D maybe TRBD2 (5 bases). This CDR3 has 13 amino acids. Germline lookup yields CDR1 MRHNA and CDR2 SNTAGT. Trimming shortened V by 6 bases and J by 5 bases, and 11 bases separated the two germline ends. CDR3 sequence reads: CASSREPDNEQFF. In DNA form, the CDR3 reads TGTGCCAGCAGCCGGGAACCCGACAATGAGCAGTTCTTC.

This rearrangement joins TRBV28 to TRBJ1-2; D unresolved. CDR1 is MDHEN and CDR2 is SYDVKM in the germline V gene. The CDR3 is 12 amino acids. The V gene lost 5 bases and the J gene lost 2 bases, with 6 bases spanning the gap. The CDR3 loop is CASSRRNYGYTF. DNA of the CDR3: TGTGCCAGCAGTAGGCGGAACTATGGCTACACCTTC.